These 27 T cell receptor beta chains were all obtained from the same sample, sequenced in a study of T cells after yellow fever vaccination. TCRdb re-called the 5' RACE reads through MiXCR, storing one row per CDR3 protein. Found here are 200,000 to 250,000 distinct CDR3 sequences, 6% to 7.5% of them singletons; the top ten hold approximately 0.85%. The specimen was CD4+ T cells sorted from PBMCs, collected 15 days after the yellow fever booster vaccination. All receptors come from a man aged 25 to 40 who received the YFV17D yellow fever vaccine.

This clonotype has just a few counts. The CDR3 DNA reads as TGTGCCAGTACCCTTGGGGGGAGCACCGGGGAGCTGTTTTTT. It encodes CASTLGGSTGELFF. This chain links TRBV19 with TRBJ2-2; the D gene is possibly TRBD2 (6 bases). This CDR3 is 14 amino acids long. Between the trimmed V and J ends, which lost 7 bases and 4 bases, there was a span of 13 bases. Per the germline V gene, CDR1 is LNHDA and CDR2 is SQIVND (reference sequence).

This clonotype has more than one count but fewer than ten. This chain joins TRBV4-3 and TRBJ2-1; 7 bases agree with TRBD1. The germline gives CDR1 LGHNA, CDR2 YSLEER. CDR3 length equals 14 residues. The V segment lost 5 bases and the J segment 8 bases; nucleotides outside the gene matches: 9. The CDR3, as DNA: TGCGCCAGCAGCGACCGGGACAGTCGCGATGAGCAGTTCTTC. Translated: CASSDRDSRDEQFF.

Many counts were recorded for this clonotype. The rearrangement links TRBV12-3 or TRBV12-4 to TRBJ2-2; 10 nucleotides match TRBD2. V lost 3 bases, J lost 0 bases, and 4 bases stayed unmatched. The CDR3 totals 17 residues. The CDR3 sequence is CASSFPGTSANTGELFF. CDR3 in DNA: TGTGCCAGCAGTTTCCCAGGGACTAGCGCGAACACCGGGGAGCTGTTTTTT.

This clonotype was recorded a few times. The chain links TRBV7-2 to TRBJ2-7; a possible D gene is TRBD2 (6 bases). Germline CDR1 and CDR2: SGHTA and FQGNSA. The V and J ends lost 8 bases and 3 bases respectively, with 11 bases between them. The CDR3 consists of 12 residues. The CDR3 reads CASGGGRYEQYF. In DNA form, the CDR3 reads TGTGCCAGCGGAGGAGGGCGCTACGAGCAGTACTTC.

A few counts support this clonotype. The chain links TRBV7-9 to TRBJ2-5, with a weak D call TRBD1 (6 bases). From germline, CDR1 is SEHNR and CDR2 FQNEAQ (reference sequence). The CDR3 extends over 13 amino acids. V lost 2 bases and J 3 bases, leaving 7 bases between the germline ends. CDR3 coding DNA: TGTGCCAGCAGCTTAAGGACAGAAGAGACCCAGTACTTC. This translates into CASSLRTEETQYF.

This clonotype was detected only a few times. This chain joins TRBV19 and TRBJ2-1; TRBD2 is a possible D gene (6 bases). Germline V gene data show CDR1 as LNHDA and CDR2 as SQIVND (reference sequence). CDR3 length: 17 amino acids. V lost 0 bases and J 5 bases, leaving 17 bases between the germline ends. The CDR3 nucleotides are TGTGCCAGTAGTATAGATAGCGGACGGGGTTGGGACAATGAGCAGTTCTTC. Protein product: CASSIDSGRGWDNEQFF.

The table lists this clonotype with many counts. The J gene is TRBJ2-7, the V gene TRBV7-2; 12 positions match TRBD2. The J segment lost 8 bases and the V segment lost 5 bases, leaving 10 bases of the junction unmatched. The length of the CDR3 is 15 residues. The germline gives CDR1 SGHTA, CDR2 FQGNSA. The CDR3 DNA follows: TGTGCCAGCAGCCAAACCCAGACTAGCGGGAGTCAGCAGTACTTC. Amino acid sequence: CASSQTQTSGSQQYF.

This clonotype was detected a few times. The chain joins TRBV20-1 to TRBJ1-1, with a tentative D call TRBD1 (5 bases). The germline V and J ends were trimmed by 4 bases and 7 bases, with 19 bases remaining between them. This CDR3 comprises 14 residues. Germline CDR1 and CDR2: DFQATT and SNEGSKA (reference sequence). CDR3 in DNA: TGCAGTGCTACCCGGGACGCCCTTTTCGGTGAAGCTTTCTTT. Translated, it gives CSATRDALFGEAFF.

This clonotype showed up just once. The chain has TRBV6-2 or TRBV6-3 and TRBJ2-1; 11 bases agree with TRBD2. Germline values: CDR1 MNHEY, CDR2 SVGEGT. This CDR3 is 17 amino acids long. The V segment lost 6 bases and the J segment 3 bases; nucleotides outside the gene matches: 10. For the CDR3, the DNA is TGTGCCAGCAGCCCTAGGCCTAGCGGGAGGAACTACAATGAGCAGTTCTTC. Translated: CASSPRPSGRNYNEQFF.

CDR3 coding DNA: TGCTGTGTTAATCCCCCCGTGGCGGACTCGCAAAATCAGCAGTACTTC. This codes for CCVNPPVADSQNQQYF. V is TRBV20-1 and J is TRBJ2-7, with a weak D call TRBD2 (5 bases). There are 16 residues in the CDR3. Germline CDR1 reads DFQATT; CDR2 reads SNEGSKA (reference sequence).

The V and J genes are TRBV20-1 and TRBJ2-2; D gene ambiguous. V lost 0 bases to trimming and J lost 6 bases, with 8 bases between them. In germline, CDR1 is DFQATT, CDR2 SNEGSKA (reference sequence). CDR3 length: 13 amino acids. The CDR3 DNA sequence: TGCAGTGCTAGAGACCCCGGCGCCGGGGAGCTGTTTTTT. Its protein is CSARDPGAGELFF.

This clonotype was seen only a few times. This chain links TRBV11-2 with TRBJ1-1; 8 nucleotides align to TRBD1. The length of the CDR3 is 14 residues. V dropped 6 bases and J dropped 6; count of bases not matched to a gene: 9. The V gene's germline CDR1 is SGHAT and CDR2 FQNNGV. The CDR3 DNA sequence: TGTGCCAGCAGTTTAACAGGGGGGAGCCCTGAAGCTTTCTTT. Residues: CASSLTGGSPEAFF.

This clonotype was seen repeatedly, ten times or more. V gene TRBV5-5 combines with J gene TRBJ2-1, with D possibly being TRBD2 (5 bases). Germline-derived CDR1 and CDR2 are SGHKS and YYEKEE (reference sequence). The germline V and J ends were trimmed by 5 bases and 0 bases, with 12 bases remaining between them. CDR3 length: 15 residues. The CDR3 nucleotides read TGTGCCAGCAGTTCAGCAGGAGGCTCCTACAATGAGCAGTTCTTC. Residues: CASSSAGGSYNEQFF.

This clonotype has a handful of counts. This rearrangement joins TRBV20-1 to TRBJ1-5; 8 bases match TRBD1. Trimming at V came to 1 base and at J to 4 bases, leaving 6 bases not matched to a gene. The CDR3 runs 15 residues. The germline V gene encodes CDR1 DFQATT and CDR2 SNEGSKA (reference sequence). CDR3: CSARGTGNWNQPQHF. The DNA of the CDR3 is TGCAGTGCTAGAGGGACAGGGAATTGGAATCAGCCCCAGCATTTT.

V gene TRBV20-1 combines with J gene TRBJ2-1; 7 bases agree with TRBD2. With 0 bases clipped from V and 6 bases from J, the junction kept 8 bases outside the gene matches. The CDR3 consists of 15 residues. Looked up from germline, CDR1 is DFQATT and CDR2 is SNEGSKA (reference sequence). For the CDR3, the DNA is TGCAGTGCTAGAGATCCCGGGGGGACCCTCAATGAGCAGTTCTTC. Protein: CSARDPGGTLNEQFF.

The V and J genes are TRBV7-8 and TRBJ2-2; D not resolved. Germline V gene data show CDR1 as SGHVS and CDR2 as FQNEAQ. With 7 bases removed from V and 4 bases from J, the gap between germline ends came to 16 bases. This CDR3 has 15 amino acids. The CDR3 nucleotides are TGTGCCAGCACCATCCGTAACACAATCACCGGGGAGCTGTTTTTT. It encodes CASTIRNTITGELFF.

This clonotype came up a few times. The chain links TRBV10-3 to TRBJ1-2; TRBD1 is a possible D gene (5 bases). This CDR3 region has 16 residues. Germline V gene sequence: CDR1 ENHRY, CDR2 SYGVKD. V was shortened by 2 bases and J by 6 bases, with 19 bases between the two germline ends. CDR3 in amino acids: CAISEPVGPPVHGYTF. The CDR3 coding sequence is TGTGCCATCAGTGAGCCAGTGGGGCCGCCGGTCCATGGCTACACCTTC.

This clonotype was counted at least ten times. The chain links TRBV6-5 to TRBJ1-2; possibly TRBD1 for D (5 bases). Trimming left V 2 bases short and J 8 bases short, with 18 bases between. Germline V gene lookup returns CDR1 MNHEY and CDR2 SVGAGI. The CDR3 has 15 residues. The CDR3 sequence is CASSYTGSTAMGYTF. The CDR3 DNA reads TGTGCCAGCAGTTACACAGGCTCGACTGCTATGGGCTACACCTTC.

This clonotype was observed a handful of times. This rearrangement joins TRBV7-9 to TRBJ2-7; D uncertain. CDR3 size: 12 residues. The V gene lost 4 bases and the J gene lost 6 bases, with 10 bases spanning the gap. From germline, CDR1 is SEHNR and CDR2 FQNEAQ (reference sequence). CDR3 nucleotides: TGTGCCAGCAGCTCAGTATATGGCGAGCAGTACTTC. Residues: CASSSVYGEQYF.

This clonotype was recorded at least ten times. V and J are TRBV5-6 and TRBJ2-1, with a tentative D call TRBD1 (5 bases). Per the germline V gene, CDR1 is SGHDT and CDR2 is YYEEEE. V was trimmed by 4 bases and J by 10 bases, leaving 15 bases between them. The CDR3 covers 13 residues. The CDR3 region has the DNA TGTGCCAGCAGCGCAGCAGGGTTAGGCGAGCAGTTCTTC. It yields the protein CASSAAGLGEQFF.

This clonotype came up a few times. The rearrangement links TRBV27 to TRBJ1-5; 7 positions agree with TRBD1. V gave up 5 bases and J gave up 0 bases; unmatched junction bases: 10. This CDR3 has 17 residues. From germline, CDR1 is MNHEY and CDR2 SMNVEV (reference sequence). The CDR3 sequence is CASSPQGTANSNQPQHF. The CDR3 bases are TGTGCCAGCAGTCCACAAGGGACAGCTAATAGCAATCAGCCCCAGCATTTT.

The chain is built from TRBV19 and TRBJ2-1, with D tentatively TRBD2 (5 bases). V dropped 10 bases and J dropped 2 bases, with 12 bases sitting between them. Per the germline V gene, CDR1 is LNHDA and CDR2 is SQIVND (reference sequence). This CDR3 has 13 residues. CDR3 sequence reads: CATLDSAYNEQFF. CDR3 nucleotides: TGTGCCACGTTGGACTCTGCCTACAATGAGCAGTTCTTC. Full variable domain (missing parts from reference TRBV19 and TRBJ2-1): DGGITQSPKYLFRKEGQNVTLSCEQNLNHDAMYWYRQDPGQGLRLIYYSQIVNDFQKGDIAEGYSVSREKKESFPLTVTSAQKNPTAFYLCATLDSAYNEQFFGPGTRLTVL.

There are many counts of this clonotype. This chain links TRBV20-1 with TRBJ2-7, with 9 bases matching TRBD2. The CDR3 covers 14 residues. CDR1 and CDR2 from the germline V gene are DFQATT and SNEGSKA (reference sequence). Trimming removed 6 bases from V and 6 bases from J; junction bases left unmatched: 12. In nucleotides, the CDR3 is TGCAGTGCCAGGGATAGCGGGAGACTCGGCGAGCAGTACTTC. This codes for CSARDSGRLGEQYF.

This clonotype has more than one count but fewer than ten. The V gene is TRBV15, the J gene TRBJ2-7; a weak D match, TRBD1 (6 bases). The V end lost 0 bases, the J end lost 4 bases, and 13 bases lay between the germline ends. CDR3 size: 15 residues. Germline V CDR1 and CDR2: LNHNV, YYDKDF (reference sequence). The CDR3 region has the DNA TGTGCCACCAGCAGAGAGAGGACAGCCGGATACGAGCAGTACTTC. Translated: CATSRERTAGYEQYF.

This clonotype occurred a few times. The chain recombines TRBV7-6 with TRBJ2-1; D not certain. CDR3 length: 19 residues. V gave up 5 bases and J gave up 2 bases, with 25 bases separating them. Per the germline V gene, CDR1 is SGHVS and CDR2 is FNYEAQ. CDR3 protein: CASSPRTDGTLSAYNEQFF. CDR3 coding DNA: TGTGCCAGCAGCCCCCGGACGGACGGAACCCTCTCAGCCTACAATGAGCAGTTCTTC.

Ten or more counts support this clonotype. The rearrangement links TRBV19 to TRBJ2-1; 11 nucleotides line up with TRBD2. Trimming cost V 4 bases and J 5 bases; bases outside gene matches: 13. The V gene's germline CDR1 is LNHDA and CDR2 SQIVND (reference sequence). The CDR3 runs to 18 residues. The DNA for the CDR3 is TGTGCCAGTAGTACGACTTTGGGGACTAGCGGAACCAACAATGAGCAGTTCTTC. This codes for CASSTTLGTSGTNNEQFF.

With respect to this clonotype: Possible read error: a much larger clone is one base away. This is likely a read error, given that the CDR3 carries no conserved phenylalanine or tryptophan at its end. This sequence joins TRBV25-1 and TRBJ2-3, with D unclear. This CDR3 has 16 amino acids. V was cut by 0 bases and J by 2 bases, with 12 bases left in between. The V gene's germline CDR1 is MGHDK and CDR2 SYGVNS. The CDR3 protein is CASSEYKIGSTDTQYL. For the CDR3, the DNA is TGTGCCAGCAGTGAATATAAAATTGGATCCACAGATACGCAGTATTTA.